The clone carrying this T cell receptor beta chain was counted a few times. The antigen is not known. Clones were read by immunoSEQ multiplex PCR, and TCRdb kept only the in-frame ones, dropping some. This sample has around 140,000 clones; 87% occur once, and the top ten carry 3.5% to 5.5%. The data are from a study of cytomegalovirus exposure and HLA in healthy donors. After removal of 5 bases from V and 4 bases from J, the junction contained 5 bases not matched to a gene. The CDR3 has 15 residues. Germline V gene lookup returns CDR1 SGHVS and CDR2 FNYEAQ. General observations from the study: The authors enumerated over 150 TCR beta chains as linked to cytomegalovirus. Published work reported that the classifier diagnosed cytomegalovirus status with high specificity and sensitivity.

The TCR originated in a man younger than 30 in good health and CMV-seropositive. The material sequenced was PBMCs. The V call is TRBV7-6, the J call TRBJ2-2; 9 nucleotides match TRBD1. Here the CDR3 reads CASSLTGGSTGELFF. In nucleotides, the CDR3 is TGTGCCAGCAGCCTTACAGGGGGCAGCACCGGGGAGCTGTTTTTT.